Included here is one T cell receptor beta chain sequence, with context. Its antigen remains unknown. These data belong to a study of cytomegalovirus exposure and HLA in healthy donors. Study-level points and caveats: A missense DCLRE1C variant was associated with V- and J-gene trimming of TCR beta chains in a later analysis, and an independent cohort replicated the association.

PCR amplification relied on 60 Vbeta primers (plus 13 Jbeta primers). Libraries were prepared by immunoSEQ multiplex PCR; TCRdb keeps only in-frame clonotypes and omits some of them. The data contain roughly 120,000 clones, 75% to 90% of them seen just once; the ten biggest clones take up 8% to 9%. CDR3 length equals 11 residues. CDR1 and CDR2 (germline): MNHEY, SVGAGI. The J gene is TRBJ2-5, the V gene TRBV6-5; D gene uncertain. Gene TRBJ2-7 matches the end of the DNA better, so the J call may be wrong. This sequence originates from a female donor in good health and CMV-seropositive. Sequencing was performed on PBMCs. The chain's CDR3 is CASSHQYEQYF. The CDR3 coding sequence is TGTGCCAGCAGTCATCAATACGAGCAGTACTTC.